The 16 T cell receptor beta chains in this list originate from one sample, sequenced in a study of cytomegalovirus exposure and HLA in healthy donors. In the PCR, 60 Vbeta and 13 Jbeta primers were used. TCRdb keeps only in-frame clones here, not all; method: immunoSEQ multiplex PCR. The table for this sample gives 70,000 or so clones. The specimen was PBMCs. Receptors were obtained from a female donor in good health and CMV-seropositive.

CDR3 DNA: TGTGCCAGCTCAAAACCAGGGTACGGCGAGCAGTACTTC. It translates to CASSKPGYGEQYF. The chain carries TRBV18 and TRBJ2-7, with a possible D match to TRBD1 (5 bases). The CDR3 runs to 13 residues. Trimming pared 5 bases from V and 6 bases from J, leaving 14 bases between. In germline, CDR1 is KGHSH, CDR2 LQKENI.

V and J are TRBV2 and TRBJ2-7, with no clear D. The V end lost 5 bases, the J end lost 3 bases, and 14 bases lay between the germline ends. The V gene's germline CDR1 is SNHLY and CDR2 FYNNEI. The CDR3 is made up of 14 amino acids. The CDR3 spells CASSPNNGGYEQYF. The CDR3 nucleotides are TGTGCCAGCAGTCCTAACAACGGCGGCTACGAGCAGTACTTC.

V gene TRBV9 combines with J gene TRBJ1-2, with a tentative D call TRBD1 (5 bases). The CDR3 contains 13 residues. Germline loops: CDR1 SGDLS, CDR2 YYNGEE. The ends were cut back, 5 bases at V and 1 base at J, with 9 bases in the middle. CDR3 in amino acids: CASSQRGNYGYTF. The CDR3 DNA follows: TGTGCCAGCAGTCAAAGGGGTAACTATGGCTACACCTTC.

V is TRBV4-1 and J is TRBJ2-1, with a weak D call TRBD2 (6 bases). The CDR3 totals 15 residues. Between the trimmed V and J ends, which lost 1 base and 5 bases, there was a span of 12 bases. The germline CDR1 and CDR2 sequences are MGHRA and YSYEKL. The CDR3 DNA reads as TGCGCCAGCAGCCAAGTATCCATAGCGGACAATGAGCAGTTCTTC. Its protein is CASSQVSIADNEQFF.

This chain joins TRBV10-3 and TRBJ2-3; 8 bases are a match to TRBD1. Trimming at V came to 6 bases and at J to 2 bases, leaving 7 bases not matched to a gene. The CDR3 extends over 15 amino acids. Germline CDR1 reads ENHRY; CDR2 reads SYGVKD. Written as DNA, the CDR3 is TGTGCCATCAGCCCGGGACAGGCGAACACAGATACGCAGTATTTT. It yields the protein CAISPGQANTDTQYF.

This chain joins TRBV9 and TRBJ2-2, with TRBD1 matching 8 bases. The J segment lost 3 bases and the V segment lost 4 bases, leaving 8 bases of the junction unmatched. The CDR3 spans 16 residues. Germline CDR1 reads SGDLS; CDR2 reads YYNGEE. CDR3 sequence: CASSPLGQGDTGELFF. CDR3 in DNA: TGTGCCAGCAGCCCCCTAGGACAGGGTGACACCGGGGAGCTGTTTTTT.

The chain uses TRBV18 and TRBJ1-2; the D gene is possibly TRBD1 (5 bases). Germline loops: CDR1 KGHSH, CDR2 LQKENI. This CDR3 comprises 13 residues. The V gene lost 2 bases and the J gene lost 3 bases, with 7 bases spanning the gap. The CDR3 here is CASSPDRYYGYTF. CDR3 in DNA: TGTGCCAGCTCACCAGACAGATACTATGGCTACACCTTC.

The chain recombines TRBV6-1 with TRBJ1-5; D remains ambiguous. Deletions cut 3 bases from V and 6 bases from J, with 9 bases between. The germline gives CDR1 MNHNS, CDR2 SASEGT. The CDR3 has 13 amino acids. The CDR3 DNA reads TGTGCCAGCAGTGACGGAGGTCCTCAGCCCCAGCATTTT. Its translation is CASSDGGPQPQHF.

The rearrangement uses TRBV7-9 and TRBJ1-5; no definite D call. The germline V gene has CDR1 SEHNR and CDR2 FQNEAQ (reference sequence). CDR3 length: 15 amino acids. Between the trimmed V and J ends, which lost 1 base and 7 bases, there was a span of 14 bases. The CDR3 nucleotides are TGTGCCAGCAGCTTAGACCTCGGCGGGGAGCAGCCCCAGCATTTT. This gives the protein CASSLDLGGEQPQHF.

CDR3 in amino acids: CASSLGAGVTYEQYF. DNA for the CDR3: TGCGCCAGCAGCTTGGGAGCGGGGGTCACCTACGAGCAGTACTTC. The chain couples TRBV5-1 to TRBJ2-7; TRBD2 matches at 8 bases. After removal of 0 bases from V and 2 bases from J, the junction contained 4 bases not matched to a gene. CDR1 and CDR2 (germline): SGHRS, YFSETQ. The CDR3 covers 15 residues.

The V call is TRBV5-1, the J call TRBJ2-1; 11 bases agree with TRBD2. The CDR3 consists of 15 residues. CDR1 and CDR2 from the germline V gene are SGHRS and YFSETQ. J lost 9 bases, V lost 0 bases, and 5 bases had no gene match. CDR3 sequence: CASSLGLAGGGEQFF. For the CDR3, the DNA is TGCGCCAGCAGCTTGGGGCTAGCGGGGGGTGGTGAGCAGTTCTTC.

The chain couples TRBV5-6 to TRBJ1-2, with TRBD1 matching over 11 bases. This CDR3 is built from 15 residues. Germline CDR1 reads SGHDT; CDR2 reads YYEEEE. V was pared by 4 bases and J by 5 bases, with 7 bases of the junction left unmatched. The CDR3 protein is CASSIRTGGIYGYTF. The CDR3 DNA is TGTGCCAGCAGCATTCGGACAGGGGGCATTTATGGCTACACCTTC.

V is TRBV5-1 and J is TRBJ2-7; 8 nucleotides line up with TRBD1. The CDR3 loop spans 16 amino acids. Germline values: CDR1 SGHRS, CDR2 YFSETQ. V gave up 1 base and J gave up 5 bases; unmatched junction bases: 11. The CDR3 reads CASSLSPGQGAHEQYF. CDR3 bases: TGCGCCAGCAGCTTGTCCCCCGGGCAGGGGGCTCACGAGCAGTACTTC.

The genes are TRBV4-3 and TRBJ2-1, with 10 bases matching TRBD2. J lost 6 bases, V lost 0 bases, and 5 bases had no gene match. CDR3 size: 16 residues. Germline assignment: CDR1 LGHNA and CDR2 YSLEER. The chain's CDR3 is CASSQDRSGRVNEQFF. As DNA, the CDR3 is TGCGCCAGCAGCCAAGATAGGAGCGGGAGGGTCAATGAGCAGTTCTTC.

The CDR3 DNA reads as TGTGCCTGGACTACAGGGGACCTAGTTACCTACGAGCAGTACTTC. Protein sequence: CAWTTGDLVTYEQYF. The chain has TRBV30 and TRBJ2-7; 7 bases fit TRBD1. The CDR3 is 15 residues long. Germline CDR1 GTSNPN, CDR2 SVGIG (reference sequence). J lost 2 bases, V lost 4 bases, and 11 bases had no gene match.

The gene calls are TRBV19 and TRBJ1-1; 8 bases are a match to TRBD1. CDR3 length: 13 residues. Germline V gene lookup returns CDR1 LNHDA and CDR2 SQIVND (reference sequence). With V trimmed by 5 bases and J by 6 bases, 5 bases remained unmatched. DNA for the CDR3: TGTGCCAGTAGTCCCCAGGGGGCGGCTGAAGCTTTCTTT. Protein sequence: CASSPQGAAEAFF.